This T cell receptor beta chain was captured in a study of response to subunit inactivated influenza vaccine. TCRdb recomputed calls from the RT-PCR reads with MiXCR, one row per CDR3 protein. The sample has approximately 520,000 distinct CDR3 sequences, about 17% seen once. Comment on this clonotype: Its antigen is as yet unknown. Since a much larger clone is just one base distant, this may be a read error.

Overall study findings and caveats: A suggestion made by the authors is that each seasonal influenza vaccination recruits few new T cells.

Germline-derived CDR1 and CDR2 are SGHAT and FQNNGV. V was pared by 4 bases and J by 4 bases, with 17 bases between. The CDR3 consists of 16 residues. This clonotype was sampled from a man between 50 and 70 years old who received an inactivated influenza vaccine. The rearrangement links TRBV11-2 to TRBJ2-1; TRBD2 might be the D (6 bases). The specimen comprised CD4+ T cells sorted from PBMCs, sampled around 25 months after vaccination. The CDR3 DNA is TGTGCCAGCAGCTCGATTCGTCGGAGGGCTTACAATGAGCAGTTCTTC. Translation gives CASSSIRRRAYNEQFF.